The clone carrying this TCR beta chain was counted at least ten times. Its target is not known. The CDR3 sequence is 17 residues long. Germline V gene lookup returns CDR1 LGHNA and CDR2 YSLEER. V was trimmed by 1 base and J by 0 bases, leaving 12 bases between them. Extraction of total RNA was performed on unfractionated whole blood. The data are from a study of human T cells and chemical hapten exposure. Study observations and caveats: TCRs above 1 in 1000 frequency did not change with DPC sensitization.

The library tagged each cDNA molecule with unique molecular identifiers. In the original workflow: Samples held a median of around 100,000 TCRs, range 23,224–690,600. TCRdb processed the 5' RACE reads anew with MiXCR; each CDR3 protein has one entry. TCRdb, rather than the study authors, made the V and J calls. The sample includes approximately 150,000 distinct CDR3 sequences, about 4% seen only once; the top ten take over 1.2%. The chain joins TRBV4-3 to TRBJ1-4, with D unresolved. The TCR was taken from a female donor in good health. CDR3 in amino acids: CASSQAAGTTTNEKLFF. CDR3 sequence (DNA): TGCGCCAGCAGCCAAGCGGCAGGAACAACAACTAATGAAAAACTGTTTTTT.